These 14 T cell receptor beta chains were all obtained from the same sample, sequenced in a study of shared clonotypes between healthy human individuals. Positive CCR7 selection of CD45RO-negative cells yielded the naive CD8 cells, and terminally differentiated effector memory CD45RA+ cells were excluded. Measured with immunoSEQ multiplex PCR; TCRdb has only the in-frame clones, and not every one. The table includes 660,000 or so clones, about 95% detected once. Sample: naive CD8+ T cells sorted from blood. Receptor source: a woman aged 25 to 45 in good health.

Here the CDR3 DNA reads TGTGCCAGCAGTGTAAGGACAGGGAATGAGCAGTTCTTC. Protein product: CASSVRTGNEQFF. This sequence joins TRBV6-4 and TRBJ2-1; 8 positions match TRBD1. V was clipped by 4 bases and J by 7 bases; unmatched bases: 3. Germline assignment: CDR1 MRHNA and CDR2 SNTAGT. This CDR3 region has 13 residues.

This chain uses TRBV10-2 with TRBJ2-5, with D possibly matching TRBD2 (5 bases). The CDR3 has 13 amino acids. Germline V gene sequence: CDR1 WSHSY, CDR2 SAAADI. V lost 5 bases to trimming and J lost 5 bases, with 12 bases between them. CDR3 region: CASSLRVYETQYF. As DNA, the CDR3 is TGCGCCAGCAGTCTGAGGGTATACGAGACCCAGTACTTC.

This chain links TRBV5-1 with TRBJ2-4; weak D call: TRBD2 (6 bases). CDR1 SGHRS and CDR2 YFSETQ come from the germline V gene. V was pared by 1 base and J by 2 bases, with 13 bases between. The CDR3 has 16 residues. In DNA form, the CDR3 reads TGCGCCAGCAGCTTGTCTAGCGCTGGGACCAAAAACATTCAGTACTTC. This gives the protein CASSLSSAGTKNIQYF.

The CDR3 spells CASSLVLAGAYNEQFF. The CDR3 DNA reads as TGTGCCAGCAGTTTAGTCCTAGCGGGTGCTTACAATGAGCAGTTCTTC. The V gene is TRBV28, the J gene TRBJ2-1; 8 bases agree with TRBD2. CDR3 length equals 16 residues. V lost 2 bases and J lost 4; bases outside the gene matches: 7. Looked up from germline, CDR1 is MDHEN and CDR2 is SYDVKM.

The V gene is TRBV19, the J gene TRBJ2-7, with D perhaps being TRBD1 or TRBD2 (6 bases each). Germline CDR1 and CDR2: LNHDA and SQIVND (reference sequence). The ends were cut back, 3 bases at V and 1 base at J, with 22 bases in the middle. This CDR3 spans 18 amino acids. The CDR3 spells CASSIMGGPAGFSYEQYF. DNA of the CDR3: TGTGCCAGTAGTATCATGGGGGGCCCCGCGGGATTTTCCTACGAGCAGTACTTC.

For this clone: Other DNA sequences in the sample encode the same CDR3. The V and J genes are TRBV28 and TRBJ2-2, with D possibly matching TRBD1 (7 bases). Trimming shortened V by 4 bases and J by 4 bases, and 10 bases separated the two germline ends. The CDR3 sequence is 14 residues long. In germline, CDR1 is MDHEN, CDR2 SYDVKM. CDR3 coding DNA: TGTGCCAGCAGTTCCCAGGGGGGCACCGGGGAGCTGTTTTTT. As protein: CASSSQGGTGELFF.

In this sample, this clone turned up once. This chain connects TRBV4-2 to TRBJ2-7; the D is unclear. Germline-derived CDR1 and CDR2 are LGHNA and YNFKEQ. This CDR3 has 14 residues. V lost 0 bases to trimming and J lost 0 bases, with 6 bases between them. The CDR3 DNA sequence: TGTGCCAGCAGCCAAGAGCTTGGCTCCTACGAGCAGTACTTC. This gives the protein CASSQELGSYEQYF.

The rearrangement links TRBV28 to TRBJ2-6; D is uncertain. The CDR3 consists of 18 residues. The V gene's germline CDR1 is MDHEN and CDR2 SYDVKM. V was shortened by 6 bases and J by 1 base, with 19 bases between the two germline ends. CDR3 bases: TGTGCCAGCAGGTTAGGGCGGATTCTCCATTCTGGGGCCAACGTCCTGACTTTC. Its translation: CASRLGRILHSGANVLTF.

This chain connects TRBV28 to TRBJ2-3; 13 positions agree with TRBD2. The CDR3 loop spans 18 amino acids. Unmatched junction bases numbered 6, after V lost 3 bases and J lost 0 bases. CDR1 is MDHEN, CDR2 SYDVKM, per germline. Here the CDR3 reads CASSFGLAGADSTDTQYF. DNA for the CDR3: TGTGCCAGCAGTTTTGGACTAGCGGGAGCTGATAGCACAGATACGCAGTATTTT.

The rearrangement links TRBV28 to TRBJ1-5, with unresolved D. This CDR3 is built from 16 residues. V lost 7 bases to trimming and J lost 1 base, with 17 bases between them. Looked up from germline, CDR1 is MDHEN and CDR2 is SYDVKM. The CDR3: CASTLTKSLSNQPQHF. The DNA of the CDR3 is TGTGCCAGCACTTTGACTAAGAGCCTCAGCAATCAGCCCCAGCATTTT.

This clone was detected once. V gene TRBV27 combines with J gene TRBJ2-4; possible D gene TRBD2, 6 bases. Germline V gene sequence: CDR1 MNHEY, CDR2 SMNVEV (reference sequence). CDR3 length equals 14 residues. The ends were cut back, 6 bases at V and 6 bases at J, with 15 bases in the middle. The CDR3 spells CASSLGGGINIQYF. CDR3 DNA: TGTGCCAGCAGCCTGGGAGGCGGGATAAACATTCAGTACTTC.

This sequence joins TRBV28 and TRBJ2-5, with TRBD2 matching 13 bases. The DNA end is a closer match to TRBJ2-7, so the J assignment may be wrong. CDR1 MDHEN and CDR2 SYDVKM come from the germline V gene. CDR3 length: 16 amino acids. Written as DNA, the CDR3 is TGTGCCAGCAGTTTGCGCGGGACTAGCGGGAACTACGAGCAGTACTTC. Protein sequence: CASSLRGTSGNYEQYF.

The chain employs TRBV6-1 and TRBJ2-5, with D uncertain. The germline V gene encodes CDR1 MNHNS and CDR2 SASEGT. The CDR3 extends over 11 amino acids. Trimming removed 6 bases from V and 2 bases from J, with 4 bases in between. CDR3 DNA sequence: TGTGCCAGCAGGTTTCAAGAGACCCAGTACTTC. It translates to CASRFQETQYF.

Concerning this clone itself: This specimen includes other DNA sequences encoding the same CDR3. V is TRBV4-2 and J is TRBJ2-7; 8 bases match TRBD2. Germline-derived CDR1 and CDR2 are LGHNA and YNFKEQ. With 0 bases clipped from V and 4 bases from J, the junction kept 2 bases outside the gene matches. The length of the CDR3 is 14 residues. This chain's CDR3 is CASSQDSGGYEQYF. The CDR3 DNA is TGTGCCAGCAGCCAAGATTCGGGGGGGTACGAGCAGTACTTC.